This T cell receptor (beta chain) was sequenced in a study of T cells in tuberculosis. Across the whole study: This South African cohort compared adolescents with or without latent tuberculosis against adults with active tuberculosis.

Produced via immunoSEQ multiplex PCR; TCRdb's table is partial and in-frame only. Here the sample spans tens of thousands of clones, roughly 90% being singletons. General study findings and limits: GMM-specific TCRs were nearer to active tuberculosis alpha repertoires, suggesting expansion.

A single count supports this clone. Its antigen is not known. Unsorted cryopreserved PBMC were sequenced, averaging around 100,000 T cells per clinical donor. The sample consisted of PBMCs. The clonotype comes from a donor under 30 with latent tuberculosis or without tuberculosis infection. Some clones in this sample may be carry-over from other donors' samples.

The CDR3: CASSLGSSGGGAFF. The CDR3, as DNA: TGTGCCAGCAGCTTAGGAAGCTCTGGGGGGGGAGCTTTCTTT. The genes are TRBV7-6 and TRBJ1-1; TRBD1 is a possible D gene (5 bases). There are 14 residues in the CDR3. The V end lost 1 base, the J end lost 10 bases, and 16 bases lay between the germline ends. Germline CDR1 is SGHVS and CDR2 is FNYEAQ.